This is a list of T cell receptor beta chains from one sample in a study of T cell clones after liver transplantation. Here immunoSEQ multiplex PCR was the method, and the copy in TCRdb shows in-frame clones only, minus some. The sample consists of about 75,000 clones, roughly nine tenths of them appearing once. The specimen was CD4+ T cells from blood, collected before liver transplant. These receptors were obtained from a human donor who received a liver transplant. Each CDR3 is given with its conserved first and last residue. The order of the fields is clone size, D gene, J gene, CDR3 length, V gene, CDR3 protein, CDR3 DNA. D genes are given only for firm matches. Size tells how often a clone was seen (once, few, many) or the class of an expanded clone, and some rows leave it out.

size: NA; D: NA; J: TRBJ2-1; length: 14; V: TRBV7-2; CDR3: CASSLWQRHNEQFF; DNA: TGTGCCAGCAGCTTGTGGCAACGCCACAATGAGCAGTTCTTC
size: NA; D: NA; J: TRBJ2-7; length: 14; V: TRBV27; CDR3: CASSLSGLPYEQYF; DNA: TGTGCCAGCAGTTTATCTGGGTTACCCTACGAGCAGTACTTC
size: NA; D: TRBD1; J: TRBJ1-5; length: 15; V: TRBV5-1; CDR3: CASSLDGQGSQPQHF; DNA: TGCGCCAGCAGCTTGGATGGACAGGGGAGTCAGCCCCAGCATTTT
size: once; D: NA; J: TRBJ2-1; length: 16; V: TRBV5-6; CDR3: CASSLLIQSSYNEQFF; DNA: TGTGCCAGCAGCTTGTTAATCCAAAGCTCCTACAATGAGCAGTTCTTC
size: NA; D: NA; J: TRBJ2-7; length: 17; V: TRBV10-3; CDR3: CAISEHSSRGGTYEQYF; DNA: TGTGCCATCAGTGAACACTCTTCCCGAGGGGGTACCTACGAGCAGTACTTC
size: NA; D: NA; J: TRBJ2-3; length: 14; V: TRBV5-4; CDR3: CASSLYSSTDTQYF; DNA: TGTGCCAGCAGCTTGTACTCAAGCACAGATACGCAGTATTTT
size: NA; D: TRBD1; J: TRBJ2-2; length: 17; V: TRBV28; CDR3: CASRGAGTGENTGELFF; DNA: TGTGCCAGCAGGGGGGCCGGGACAGGAGAGAATACCGGGGAGCTGTTTTTT
size: NA; D: NA; J: TRBJ2-5; length: 11; V: TRBV2; CDR3: CASQMEETQYF; DNA: TGTGCCAGCCAGATGGAAGAGACCCAGTACTTC
size: NA; D: TRBD2; J: TRBJ2-2; length: 17; V: TRBV7-2; CDR3: CASTRTGLAGVTGELFF; DNA: TGTGCCAGCACTCGGACCGGACTAGCGGGCGTCACCGGGGAGCTGTTTTTT
size: NA; D: NA; J: TRBJ1-5; length: 13; V: TRBV19; CDR3: CASSIDRPPPQHF; DNA: TGTGCCAGTAGTATAGATCGGCCGCCGCCCCAGCATTTT
size: NA; D: NA; J: TRBJ2-1; length: 14; V: TRBV29-1; CDR3: CSVEGGRMGNEQFF; DNA: TGCAGCGTTGAGGGGGGACGCATGGGCAATGAGCAGTTCTTC
size: once; D: TRBD1; J: TRBJ2-7; length: 15; V: TRBV9; CDR3: CASSVAGTGDYEQYF; DNA: TGTGCCAGCAGCGTAGCCGGGACAGGGGACTACGAGCAGTACTTC
size: NA; D: NA; J: TRBJ1-1; length: 14; V: TRBV11-2; CDR3: CASSLGGVSTEAFF; DNA: TGTGCCAGCAGCTTGGGCGGGGTGAGCACTGAAGCTTTCTTT
size: NA; D: TRBD1; J: TRBJ1-2; length: 15; V: TRBV10-2; CDR3: CASSDRDRGDYGYTF; DNA: TGCGCCAGCAGTGACAGGGACAGGGGGGACTATGGCTACACCTTC
size: NA; D: NA; J: TRBJ1-5; length: 14; V: TRBV5-6; CDR3: CASSLRGINQPQHF; DNA: TGTGCCAGCAGCTTGAGAGGGATCAATCAGCCCCAGCATTTT
size: NA; D: TRBD2; J: TRBJ2-7; length: 15; V: TRBV19; CDR3: CASSMSLADSYEQYF; DNA: TGTGCCAGTAGTATGAGTCTAGCGGACTCCTACGAGCAGTACTTC
size: NA; D: TRBD2; J: TRBJ2-2; length: 15; V: TRBV11-2; CDR3: CASSFAGGDTGELFF; DNA: TGTGCCAGCAGCTTTGCGGGGGGGGACACCGGGGAGCTGTTTTTT
size: NA; D: NA; J: TRBJ2-3; length: 14; V: TRBV7-2; CDR3: CASSSDQGLDTQYF; DNA: TGTGCCAGCAGCTCAGATCAGGGTCTAGATACGCAGTATTTT
size: once; D: TRBD2; J: TRBJ2-5; length: 14; V: TRBV4-2; CDR3: CASSQGQGGETQYF; DNA: TGTGCCAGCAGCCAGGGGCAGGGAGGGGAGACCCAGTACTTC
size: NA; D: NA; J: TRBJ2-1; length: 12; V: TRBV9; CDR3: CASSDLGSEQFF; DNA: TGTGCCAGCAGCGACCTGGGAAGTGAGCAGTTCTTC
size: NA; D: TRBD2; J: TRBJ2-1; length: 16; V: TRBV11-2; CDR3: CASSAGLSGTLGEQFF; DNA: TGTGCCAGCAGCGCCGGTTTGAGCGGGACGTTGGGTGAGCAGTTCTTC
size: NA; D: TRBD1; J: TRBJ1-4; length: 15; V: TRBV7-2; CDR3: CASSQDRGGGEKLFF; DNA: TGTGCCAGCAGCCAGGACAGGGGAGGTGGTGAAAAACTGTTTTTT
size: NA; D: NA; J: TRBJ2-2; length: 14; V: TRBV4-3; CDR3: CASSYGGVPGELFF; DNA: TGCGCCAGCAGCTACGGAGGAGTCCCCGGGGAGCTGTTTTTT
size: NA; D: NA; J: TRBJ1-2; length: 11; V: TRBV20-1; CDR3: CSARAASRYTF; DNA: TGCAGTGCTAGGGCGGCCAGTCGCTACACCTTC
size: NA; D: TRBD2; J: TRBJ2-1; length: 16; V: TRBV5-4; CDR3: CASSSLGGSSYNEQFF; DNA: TGTGCCAGCAGCTCCCTCGGGGGGAGCTCCTACAATGAGCAGTTCTTC
size: few; D: TRBD2; J: TRBJ2-1; length: 15; V: TRBV18; CDR3: CASSPRAGELNEQFF; DNA: TGTGCCAGCTCACCTCGAGCGGGAGAGCTCAATGAGCAGTTCTTC
size: NA; D: NA; J: TRBJ1-5; length: 14; V: TRBV11-3; CDR3: CASSLGTGNQPQHF; DNA: TGTGCCAGCAGCTTAGGCACGGGCAATCAGCCCCAGCATTTT
size: NA; D: NA; J: TRBJ2-7; length: 13; V: TRBV5-5; CDR3: CASSRGVSYEQYF; DNA: TGTGCCAGCAGCAGAGGGGTATCCTACGAGCAGTACTTC
size: NA; D: TRBD1; J: TRBJ2-3; length: 14; V: TRBV28; CDR3: CASSLQTGSDTQYF; DNA: TGTGCCAGCAGTTTACAGACAGGGTCAGATACGCAGTATTTT
size: NA; D: TRBD1; J: TRBJ2-7; length: 13; V: TRBV7-9; CDR3: CASSQGQGEEQYF; DNA: TGTGCCAGCAGCCAAGGACAGGGTGAAGAGCAGTACTTC
size: NA; D: NA; J: TRBJ2-2; length: 13; V: TRBV14; CDR3: CASSQSGTGELFF; DNA: TGTGCCAGCAGCCAAAGTGGAACCGGGGAGCTGTTTTTT
size: NA; D: NA; J: TRBJ2-3; length: 14; V: TRBV5-1; CDR3: CASSSIGGADTQYF; DNA: TGCGCCAGCAGCTCCATTGGAGGGGCAGATACGCAGTATTTT
size: NA; D: NA; J: TRBJ1-3; length: 13; V: TRBV4-2; CDR3: CASSQDLGNTIYF; DNA: TGTGCCAGCAGCCAAGATCTAGGAAACACCATATATTTT
size: NA; D: TRBD1; J: TRBJ1-1; length: 15; V: TRBV27; CDR3: CASSPYRGMNTEAFF; DNA: TGTGCCAGCAGTCCATACAGGGGTATGAACACTGAAGCTTTCTTT
size: NA; D: NA; J: TRBJ2-5; length: 15; V: TRBV5-1; CDR3: CASSTGPGGQETQYF; DNA: TGCGCCAGCAGCACGGGACCAGGGGGGCAAGAGACCCAGTACTTC
size: NA; D: TRBD1; J: TRBJ1-5; length: 16; V: TRBV27; CDR3: CASSLRRTGVPQPQHF; DNA: TGTGCCAGCAGTTTACGGCGGACAGGGGTACCTCAGCCCCAGCATTTT
size: NA; D: TRBD1; J: TRBJ1-1; length: 15; V: TRBV18; CDR3: CASSGQGAINTEAFF; DNA: TGTGCCAGCTCAGGGCAGGGGGCGATAAATACTGAAGCTTTCTTT
size: NA; D: TRBD1; J: TRBJ2-5; length: 15; V: TRBV11-3; CDR3: CASSSRQGSFETQYF; DNA: TGTGCCAGCAGCTCTCGACAGGGGAGTTTTGAGACCCAGTACTTC
size: NA; D: NA; J: TRBJ1-1; length: 12; V: TRBV28; CDR3: CASSLSDTEAFF; DNA: TGTGCCAGCAGTTTAAGTGACACTGAAGCTTTCTTT
size: NA; D: NA; J: TRBJ2-7; length: 11; V: TRBV7-9; CDR3: CASSPQYEQYF; DNA: TGTGCCAGCAGCCCCCAGTACGAGCAGTACTTC
size: NA; D: TRBD1; J: TRBJ1-5; length: 15; V: TRBV6-5; CDR3: CASRSDRNSNQPQHF; DNA: TGTGCCAGCAGGTCGGACAGGAATAGCAATCAGCCCCAGCATTTT
size: once; D: TRBD2; J: TRBJ2-7; length: 15; V: TRBV6-6; CDR3: CASSYSSGGGYEQYF; DNA: TGTGCCAGCAGTTATTCGTCCGGGGGAGGGTACGAGCAGTACTTC
size: NA; D: TRBD1; J: TRBJ1-2; length: 13; V: TRBV2; CDR3: CASIGQGARGYTF; DNA: TGTGCCAGCATCGGCCAGGGGGCGCGGGGCTACACCTTC
size: NA; D: NA; J: TRBJ2-2; length: 12; V: TRBV7-6; CDR3: CASSLATGELFF; DNA: TGTGCCAGCAGCTTAGCGACCGGGGAGCTGTTTTTT
size: NA; D: NA; J: TRBJ2-7; length: 15; V: TRBV4-1; CDR3: CASSQEGNRVYEQYF; DNA: TGCGCCAGCAGCCAAGAGGGTAACAGGGTCTACGAGCAGTACTTC
size: NA; D: TRBD1; J: TRBJ1-4; length: 15; V: TRBV4-1; CDR3: CASSGRGQANEKLFF; DNA: TGCGCCAGCAGCGGTAGGGGGCAGGCTAATGAAAAACTGTTTTTT